The rows below give T cell receptor beta chains drawn from one sample of a study of CD8+ T cells in alopecia areata. TCRdb's copy holds only in-frame clones and misses some; the assay was immunoSEQ multiplex PCR. Of more than 3,500 clones listed, roughly three quarters are singletons. Sample: skin, taken at week 24, from a patient treated with tofacitinib. These TCRs come from a human donor with alopecia areata. The CDR3 runs from the conserved cysteine through the conserved F or W. The D gene is left open where the match is weak. Some rows have no size entry. The others give once, few or many, or a class for an expanded clone.

V gene	J gene	D gene	clone size	CDR3 protein	CDR3 DNA
TRBV5-1	TRBJ1-4	-	-	CASSFGRGEKLFF	TGCGCCAGCAGCTTCGGACGGGGGGAAAAACTGTTTTTT
TRBV19	TRBJ2-2	TRBD1	-	CARGLTGTNTGELFF	TGTGCCAGAGGCCTGACAGGGACGAACACCGGGGAGCTGTTTTTT
TRBV29-1	TRBJ2-5	TRBD2	-	CSVPSGTSGGLRTQYF	TGCAGCGTCCCAAGTGGGACTAGCGGGGGACTCCGGACCCAGTACTTC
TRBV15	TRBJ1-3	-	-	CATSRRGSGNTIYF	TGTGCCACCAGCAGACGGGGCTCTGGAAACACCATATATTTT
TRBV27	TRBJ2-7	TRBD2	-	CASRFSLGTTAYEQYF	TGTGCCAGCAGATTCTCACTCGGGACTACGGCCTACGAGCAGTACTTC
TRBV9	TRBJ1-2	TRBD1	-	CASSAETKGQGIYGYTF	TGTGCCAGCAGCGCCGAAACCAAGGGACAGGGAATCTATGGCTACACCTTC
TRBV11-2	TRBJ1-1	-	-	CASSLEPGSGTEAFF	TGTGCCAGCAGCTTAGAGCCGGGTTCGGGCACTGAAGCTTTCTTT
TRBV2	TRBJ1-1	-	-	CASKNLTGLRATEAFF	TGTGCCAGCAAAAACTTAACCGGGCTCCGAGCCACTGAAGCTTTCTTT
TRBV7-3	TRBJ2-1	TRBD2	-	CASSSTSGSYNEQFF	TGTGCCAGCAGCTCAACTAGCGGGAGCTACAATGAGCAGTTCTTC
TRBV7-2	TRBJ2-7	-	-	CASSLRSYEQYF	TGTGCCAGCAGCTTAAGGTCCTACGAGCAGTACTTC
TRBV4-1	TRBJ2-3	-	-	CASSQPFKDSTSTDTQYF	TGCGCCAGCAGCCAACCGTTTAAGGACAGCACCAGCACAGATACGCAGTATTTT
TRBV5-4	TRBJ1-4	-	-	CASSLEQGSEKLFF	TGTGCCAGCAGCTTGGAACAGGGAAGTGAAAAACTGTTTTTT
TRBV7-9	TRBJ1-1	-	few	CASSSGSRRTEAFF	TGTGCCAGCAGCTCAGGGTCACGAAGGACTGAAGCTTTCTTT
TRBV9	TRBJ1-5	-	few	CASSAGVSNQPQHF	TGTGCCAGCAGCGCAGGGGTGAGCAATCAGCCCCAGCATTTT
TRBV5-1	TRBJ2-7	-	-	CASRVGGLRPYEQYF	TGCGCCAGCAGGGTAGGTGGACTGAGGCCTTACGAGCAGTACTTC
TRBV7-3	TRBJ2-7	-	-	CASSLNGGIVGEQYF	TGTGCCAGCAGCTTAAATGGGGGGATAGTTGGCGAGCAGTACTTC
TRBV4-1	TRBJ2-2	TRBD2	once	CASSQDLAGRRNTGELFF	TGCGCCAGCAGCCAAGACTTAGCGGGTCGGAGGAACACCGGGGAGCTGTTTTTT
TRBV9	TRBJ2-1	TRBD2	few	CASSPYLAGSYNEQFF	TGTGCCAGCAGCCCCTACCTAGCGGGTTCTTACAATGAGCAGTTCTTC
TRBV15	TRBJ2-3	TRBD1	-	CATSRDTTGEFTDTQYF	TGTGCCACCAGCAGAGACACGACAGGGGAGTTTACAGATACGCAGTATTTT
TRBV6-5	TRBJ2-1	-	-	CASSGTDYNEQFF	TGTGCCAGCAGTGGAACCGATTACAATGAGCAGTTCTTC
TRBV7-2	TRBJ2-2	TRBD1	-	CASSLTQGAYTGELFF	TGTGCCAGCAGCTTAACACAGGGGGCCTACACCGGGGAGCTGTTTTTT
TRBV30	TRBJ1-1	TRBD1	few	CAWSVGTGDGMNTEAFF	TGTGCCTGGAGTGTCGGGACAGGGGATGGGATGAACACTGAAGCTTTCTTT
TRBV14	TRBJ2-5	-	-	CASSRSIDQETQYF	TGTGCCAGCAGCCGCAGTATAGACCAAGAGACCCAGTACTTC
TRBV2	TRBJ1-1	-	-	CASGRGLNTEAFF	TGTGCCAGCGGTAGGGGACTAAACACTGAAGCTTTCTTT
TRBV5-4	TRBJ2-3	TRBD2	-	CASRAGGTWTDTQYF	TGTGCCAGCAGGGCCGGGGGGACCTGGACAGATACGCAGTATTTT
TRBV4-1	TRBJ2-1	-	-	CASSQERGREQFF	TGCGCCAGCAGCCAAGAACGGGGGCGCGAGCAGTTCTTC
TRBV19	TRBJ2-7	TRBD2	-	CASSPDQTSREQYF	TGTGCCAGTAGTCCCGATCAGACTAGCAGGGAGCAGTACTTC
TRBV5-1	TRBJ2-7	TRBD2	few	CASSPGLLYEQYF	TGCGCCAGCAGCCCGGGACTACTATACGAGCAGTACTTC
TRBV5-4	TRBJ2-6	-	-	CASSLVGTGANVLTF	TGTGCCAGCAGCTTGGTGGGGACTGGGGCCAACGTCCTGACTTTC
TRBV2	TRBJ1-4	-	large	CASTGVNEKLFF	TGTGCCAGCACGGGGGTAAATGAAAAACTGTTTTTT
TRBV5-1	TRBJ2-3	TRBD1	-	CASSYDRGVMDTQYF	TGCGCCAGCAGCTATGACAGGGGTGTAATGGATACGCAGTATTTT
TRBV5-6	TRBJ2-6	-	-	CASSFPQSSGANVLTF	TGTGCCAGCAGCTTTCCGCAGAGCTCTGGGGCCAACGTCCTGACTTTC
TRBV5-1	TRBJ2-3	-	-	CASSPDVSGLDTQYF	TGCGCCAGCAGCCCCGACGTGTCAGGTTTGGATACGCAGTATTTT
TRBV7-2	TRBJ2-1	-	-	CASSSLRTISYNEQFF	TGTGCCAGCAGCTCATTAAGGACTATCTCCTACAATGAGCAGTTCTTC
TRBV9	TRBJ2-1	TRBD2	-	CASTSGTSYNEQFF	TGTGCCAGCACATCCGGGACTAGCTACAATGAGCAGTTCTTC
TRBV6-1	TRBJ1-1	TRBD1	-	CASSPGTGNTEAFF	TGTGCCAGCAGCCCTGGGACAGGGAACACTGAAGCTTTCTTT
TRBV20-1	TRBJ2-7	-	-	CSASGQYEQYF	TGCAGTGCTAGCGGCCAATACGAGCAGTACTTC
TRBV4-2	TRBJ2-7	TRBD2	-	CASSQDESGGAYEQYF	TGTGCCAGCAGCCAAGATGAAAGCGGGGGGGCCTACGAGCAGTACTTC
TRBV18	TRBJ1-3	-	-	CASGGASSGNTIYF	TGTGCCAGCGGAGGCGCGAGCTCTGGAAACACCATATATTTT
TRBV14	TRBJ2-7	TRBD1	few	CASSLTGGMSEQYF	TGTGCCAGCAGCCTGACAGGGGGGATGAGCGAGCAGTACTTC
TRBV6-6	TRBJ2-7	-	-	CASRLKEGYEQYF	TGTGCCAGCCGCTTAAAGGAAGGCTACGAGCAGTACTTC
TRBV14	TRBJ1-2	TRBD1	-	CASSQGDSTNYGYTF	TGTGCCAGCAGCCAAGGGGACAGTACTAACTATGGCTACACCTTC
TRBV5-1	TRBJ2-5	-	-	CASSLVATQETQYF	TGCGCCAGCAGCTTGGTAGCGACCCAAGAGACCCAGTACTTC
TRBV11-2	TRBJ1-4	TRBD1	-	CASSFGTGVKEKLFF	TGTGCCAGCAGCTTCGGGACAGGGGTAAAAGAAAAACTGTTTTTT
TRBV12-5	TRBJ1-2	-	-	CASGRDGLQGKTYGYTF	TGTGCTAGTGGTAGGGATGGTCTGCAGGGAAAGACCTATGGCTACACCTTC
TRBV30	TRBJ1-5	-	-	CAWDESKGEPQHF	TGTGCCTGGGACGAGTCGAAGGGTGAGCCCCAGCATTTT
TRBV7-6	TRBJ2-2	TRBD2	-	CASSERREGRAGELFF	TGTGCCAGCAGCGAGAGGCGGGAGGGCCGGGCCGGGGAGCTGTTTTTT
TRBV9	TRBJ2-6	-	-	CASRRSSGANVLTF	TGTGCCAGCCGCCGGAGCTCTGGGGCCAACGTCCTGACTTTC
TRBV7-2	TRBJ2-4	TRBD2	few	CASSVRLAGASKNIQYF	TGTGCCAGCAGCGTAAGACTAGCGGGAGCATCCAAAAACATTCAGTACTTC
TRBV4-1	TRBJ2-7	-	-	CASSQTRGRELQYF	TGCGCCAGCAGCCAGACTAGGGGCCGGGAGCTTCAGTACTTC
TRBV7-9	TRBJ2-3	TRBD2	-	CASSTGGTTDTQYF	TGTGCCAGCTCCACCGGGGGGACCACAGATACGCAGTATTTT